The clone carrying this TCR beta chain has just one count. These data are taken from a study of shared clonotypes between healthy human individuals. Assay: immunoSEQ multiplex PCR; the TCRdb copy retains only in-frame clones and omits some. The sample has some 2.3 million clones, more than 80% seen once. Germline-derived CDR1 and CDR2 are KGHSH and LQKENI. Deletions cut 6 bases from V and 8 bases from J, with 22 bases between. The CDR3 totals 15 residues. The source material was naive CD4+ T cells from PBMCs. Subset in this sample: CD45RA+ positively selected. This sequence joins TRBV18 and TRBJ1-2; tentative D call: TRBD1 (5 bases). The sequence was obtained from a man younger than 35 in good health. Some clones in this sample may be carry-over from other donors' samples. In DNA, the CDR3 is TGTGCCAGCTCCCCGGGGGTCCTCAATGAGCAGGGCTACACCTTC. Residues: CASSPGVLNEQGYTF.